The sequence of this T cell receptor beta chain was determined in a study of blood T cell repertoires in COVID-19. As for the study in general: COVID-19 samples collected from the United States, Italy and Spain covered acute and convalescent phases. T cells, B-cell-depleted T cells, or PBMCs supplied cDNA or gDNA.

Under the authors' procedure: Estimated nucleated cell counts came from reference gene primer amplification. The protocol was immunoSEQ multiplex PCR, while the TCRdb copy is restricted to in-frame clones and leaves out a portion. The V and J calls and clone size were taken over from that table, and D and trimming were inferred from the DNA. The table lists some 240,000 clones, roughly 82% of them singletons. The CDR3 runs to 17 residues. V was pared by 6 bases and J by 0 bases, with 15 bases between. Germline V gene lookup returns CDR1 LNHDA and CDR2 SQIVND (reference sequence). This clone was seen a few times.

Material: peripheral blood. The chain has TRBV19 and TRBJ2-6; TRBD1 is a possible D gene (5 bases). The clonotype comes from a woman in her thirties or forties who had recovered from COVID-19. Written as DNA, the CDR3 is TGTGCCAGTAGAAGGACAAGTCAAAGCTCTGGGGCCAACGTCCTGACTTTC. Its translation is CASRRTSQSSGANVLTF.